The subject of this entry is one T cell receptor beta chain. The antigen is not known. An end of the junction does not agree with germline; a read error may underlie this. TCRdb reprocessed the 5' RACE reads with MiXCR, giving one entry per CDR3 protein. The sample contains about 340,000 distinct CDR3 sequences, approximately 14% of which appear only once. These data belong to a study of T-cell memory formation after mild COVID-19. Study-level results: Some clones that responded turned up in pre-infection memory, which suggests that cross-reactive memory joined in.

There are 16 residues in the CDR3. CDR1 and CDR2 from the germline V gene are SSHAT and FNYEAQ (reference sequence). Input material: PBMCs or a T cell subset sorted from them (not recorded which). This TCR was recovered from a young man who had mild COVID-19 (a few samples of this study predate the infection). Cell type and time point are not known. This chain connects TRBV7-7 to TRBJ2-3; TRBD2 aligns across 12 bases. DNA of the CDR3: TGTGCTAGCAGCCTCCTAGCGGGGGGGCCCTCAGGTACGCAGTATTTT. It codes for CASSLLAGGPSGTQYF.